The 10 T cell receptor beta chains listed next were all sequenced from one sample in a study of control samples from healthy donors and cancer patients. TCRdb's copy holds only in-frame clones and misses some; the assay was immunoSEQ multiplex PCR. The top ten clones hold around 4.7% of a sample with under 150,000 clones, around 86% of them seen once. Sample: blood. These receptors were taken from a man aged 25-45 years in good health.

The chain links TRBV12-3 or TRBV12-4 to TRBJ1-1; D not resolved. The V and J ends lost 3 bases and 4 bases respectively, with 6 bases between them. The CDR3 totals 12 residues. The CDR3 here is CASSLVATEAFF. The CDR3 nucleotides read TGTGCCAGCAGTTTGGTAGCCACTGAAGCTTTCTTT.

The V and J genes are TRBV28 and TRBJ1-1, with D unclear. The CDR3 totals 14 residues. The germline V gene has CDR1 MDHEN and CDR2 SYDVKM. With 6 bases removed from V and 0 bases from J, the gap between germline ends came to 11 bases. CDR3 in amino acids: CASSVDGVNTEAFF. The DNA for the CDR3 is TGTGCCAGCAGCGTTGACGGAGTGAACACTGAAGCTTTCTTT. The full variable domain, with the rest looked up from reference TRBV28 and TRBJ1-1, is DVKVTQSSRYLVKRTGEKVFLECVQDMDHENMFWYRQDPGLGLRLIYFSYDVKMKEKGDIPEGYSVSREKKERFSLILESASTNQTSMYLCASSVDGVNTEAFFGQGTRLTVV.

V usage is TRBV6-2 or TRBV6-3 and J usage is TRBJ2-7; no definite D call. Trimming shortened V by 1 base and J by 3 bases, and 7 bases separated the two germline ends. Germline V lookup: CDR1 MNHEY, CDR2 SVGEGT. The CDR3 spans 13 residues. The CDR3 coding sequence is TGTGCCAGCAGTTACTATCTGGGCTACGAGCAGTACTTC. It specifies CASSYYLGYEQYF.

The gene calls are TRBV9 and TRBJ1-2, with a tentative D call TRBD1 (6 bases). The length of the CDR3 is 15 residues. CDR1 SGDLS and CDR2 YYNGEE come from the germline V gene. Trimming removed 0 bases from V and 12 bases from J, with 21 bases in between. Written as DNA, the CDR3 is TGTGCCAGCAGCGTAGAGGCCAGCGGGCTCGGGGGCCACACCTTC. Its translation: CASSVEASGLGGHTF.

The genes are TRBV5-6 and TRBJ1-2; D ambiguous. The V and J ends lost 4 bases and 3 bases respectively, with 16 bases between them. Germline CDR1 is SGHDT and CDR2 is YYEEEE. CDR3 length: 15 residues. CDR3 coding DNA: TGTGCCAGCAGCCGTAGGGATCCCCCTTACTATGGCTACACCTTC. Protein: CASSRRDPPYYGYTF.

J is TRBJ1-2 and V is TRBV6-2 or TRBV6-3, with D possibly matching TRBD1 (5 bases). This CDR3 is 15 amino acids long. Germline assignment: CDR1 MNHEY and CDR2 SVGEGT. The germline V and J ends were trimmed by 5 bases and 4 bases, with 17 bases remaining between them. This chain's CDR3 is CASSPGRGKVYGYTF. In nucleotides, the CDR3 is TGTGCCAGCAGTCCAGGGCGGGGGAAAGTCTATGGCTACACCTTC.

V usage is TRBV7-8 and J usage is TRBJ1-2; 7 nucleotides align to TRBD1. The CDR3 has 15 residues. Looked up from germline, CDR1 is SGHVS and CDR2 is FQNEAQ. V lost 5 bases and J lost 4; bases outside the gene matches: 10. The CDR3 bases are TGTGCCAGCAGCGGCGCCGGCGACAGGGCCTATGGCTACACCTTC. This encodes CASSGAGDRAYGYTF.

The CDR3 protein is CASSFQGVSEQYF. DNA of the CDR3: TGTGCCAGCAGCTTCCAGGGGGTGTCCGAGCAGTACTTC. The genes are TRBV5-4 and TRBJ2-7; TRBD1 agrees at 7 bases. The CDR3 consists of 13 residues. In germline, CDR1 is SGHNT, CDR2 YYREEE (reference sequence). V gave up 2 bases and J gave up 6 bases; unmatched junction bases: 5. Variable domain in full (rest from reference TRBV5-4 and TRBJ2-7): ETGVTQSPTHLIKTRGQQVTLRCSSQSGHNTVSWYQQALGQGPQFIFQYYREEENGRGNFPPRFSGLQFPNYSSELNVNALELDDSALYLCASSFQGVSEQYFGPGTRLTVT.

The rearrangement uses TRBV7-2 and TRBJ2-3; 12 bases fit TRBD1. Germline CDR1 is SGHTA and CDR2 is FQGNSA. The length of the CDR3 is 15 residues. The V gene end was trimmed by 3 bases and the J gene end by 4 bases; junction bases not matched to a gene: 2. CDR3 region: CASSFGTGGPDTQYF. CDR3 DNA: TGTGCCAGCAGCTTCGGGACAGGGGGCCCAGATACGCAGTATTTT.

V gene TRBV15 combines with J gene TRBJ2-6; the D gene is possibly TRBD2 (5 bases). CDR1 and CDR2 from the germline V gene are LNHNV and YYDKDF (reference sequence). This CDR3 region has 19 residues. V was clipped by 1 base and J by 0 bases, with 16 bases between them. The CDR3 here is CATSRAPVDEGSGANVLTF. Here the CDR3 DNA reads TGTGCCACCAGCAGAGCTCCCGTAGACGAGGGCTCTGGGGCCAACGTCCTGACTTTC.